Below, 15 T cell receptor beta chains from the same sample are listed, as sequenced in a study of cytomegalovirus exposure and HLA in healthy donors. Primers included in the PCR were 60 Vbeta and 13 Jbeta primers. The protocol was immunoSEQ multiplex PCR, while the TCRdb copy is restricted to in-frame clones and leaves out a portion. The sample includes about 170,000 clones, 70% to 80% seen only once; the top ten take approximately 2%. Material: PBMCs. The receptors derive from a woman aged 25-40 years in good health and CMV-seropositive.

The chain links TRBV29-1 to TRBJ1-1, with D maybe TRBD1 (5 bases). V lost 4 bases and J lost 2, with 14 bases in between. Germline V CDR1 and CDR2: SQVTM, ANQGSEA. The CDR3 runs 14 residues. The CDR3 sequence: CSVVQWGENTEAFF. The CDR3 coding sequence is TGCAGCGTTGTGCAATGGGGGGAAAACACTGAAGCTTTCTTT.

The chain employs TRBV25-1 and TRBJ2-1, with 7 bases lining up with TRBD1. The germline V gene has CDR1 MGHDK and CDR2 SYGVNS. J gave up 8 bases and V 6 bases, and 10 bases lay outside the gene matches. The CDR3 sequence is 14 residues long. The DNA for the CDR3 is TGTGCCAGCAGGACACAGGGGTCAGGCGATGAGCAGTTCTTC. It codes for CASRTQGSGDEQFF.

The chain carries TRBV21-1 and TRBJ1-5; no DNA check was done on the table's D call, TRBD1. TRBV21-1 is termed a pseudogene. The CDR3 runs to 14 residues. CDR3 in DNA: TGTGCCAGCAGCGATCGACAGGGCAATCAGCCCCAGCATTTT. Translating it yields CASSDRQGNQPQHF.

This clone came up a few times. The V gene is TRBV10-3, the J gene TRBJ1-1; TRBD1 aligns across 7 bases. The V and J ends lost 2 bases and 14 bases, in that order; junction bases with no gene match: 11. From germline, CDR1 is ENHRY and CDR2 SYGVKD. The CDR3 has 13 amino acids. CDR3 protein: CAISEAEGATLFF. The CDR3 DNA sequence: TGTGCCATCAGTGAGGCGGAGGGGGCGACTCTCTTCTTT.

This sequence joins TRBV25-1 and TRBJ1-6; D call uncertain. V lost 4 bases and J 14 bases, leaving 15 bases between the germline ends. Germline V lookup: CDR1 MGHDK, CDR2 SYGVNS. This CDR3 region has 13 residues. The CDR3 loop reads CASSGEALIALHF. CDR3 DNA sequence: TGTGCCAGCAGTGGAGAGGCCCTGATAGCCCTCCACTTT. Combining the CDR3 with reference TRBV25-1 and TRBJ1-6 gives the whole variable domain EADIYQTPRYLVIGTGKKITLECSQTMGHDKMYWYQQDPGMELHLIHYSYGVNSTEKGDLSSESTVSRIRTEHFPLTLESARPSHTSQYLCASSGEALIALHFGNGTRLTVT.

This clone was seen a handful of times. This chain links TRBV30 with TRBJ1-1, with a tentative D call TRBD1 (5 bases). V was cut by 0 bases and J by 11 bases, with 13 bases left in between. Germline V CDR1 and CDR2: GTSNPN, SVGIG (reference sequence). CDR3 length: 12 amino acids. CDR3 amino acids: CAWSVLGGRAFF. In nucleotides, the CDR3 is TGTGCCTGGAGTGTACTGGGGGGGAGGGCTTTCTTT.

V is TRBV5-8 and J is TRBJ2-7, with unresolved D. Trimming removed 3 bases from V and 3 bases from J, with 13 bases in between. Germline-derived CDR1 and CDR2 are SGHTS and YDEGEE. The CDR3 consists of 14 residues. Written as DNA, the CDR3 is TGTGCCAGCAGCTCCCCCGGTGAACTCTACGAGCAGTACTTC. The encoded protein is CASSSPGELYEQYF.

This chain connects TRBV5-1 to TRBJ2-7; D not resolved. From germline, CDR1 is SGHRS and CDR2 YFSETQ. Trimming took off 1 base at V and 3 bases at J, with 8 bases between the two ends. CDR3 length: 13 amino acids. The CDR3 DNA reads TGCGCCAGCAGCTTGACACCCAACTACGAGCAGTACTTC. It yields the protein CASSLTPNYEQYF.

The table lists this clone with a count of one. J is TRBJ1-2 and V is TRBV28; no reliable D call. The CDR3 totals 10 residues. With 5 bases removed from V and 8 bases from J, the gap between germline ends came to 6 bases. Per germline, CDR1 MDHEN and CDR2 SYDVKM. The CDR3 sequence: CASSQEGYTF. The DNA of the CDR3 is TGTGCCAGCAGTCAGGAAGGCTACACCTTC.

This chain connects TRBV30 to TRBJ1-1; no clear D gene. Germline V gene lookup returns CDR1 GTSNPN and CDR2 SVGIG (reference sequence). The CDR3 spans 16 residues. V lost 1 base to trimming and J lost 4 bases, with 19 bases between them. The DNA of the CDR3 is TGTGCCTGGAGTGAGTTAGGTGGGAGGGTTAGCACTGAAGCTTTCTTT. Translated: CAWSELGGRVSTEAFF.

The rearrangement links TRBV4-2 to TRBJ2-1; possibly TRBD1 for D (6 bases). The CDR3 sequence is 16 residues long. The germline gives CDR1 LGHNA, CDR2 YNFKEQ. Trimming removed 1 base from V and 1 base from J, with 11 bases in between. CDR3 protein: CASSQGGTSSYNEQFF. In nucleotides, the CDR3 is TGTGCCAGCAGCCAAGGAGGGACATCATCCTACAATGAGCAGTTCTTC.

The chain carries TRBV6-1 and TRBJ1-5; D is ambiguous. Germline values: CDR1 MNHNS, CDR2 SASEGT. Trimming stripped 3 bases from V and 0 bases from J, with 3 bases between. This CDR3 has 13 amino acids. The DNA for the CDR3 is TGTGCCAGCAGTGACTCTAGCAATCAGCCCCAGCATTTT. It translates to CASSDSSNQPQHF.

This clone was picked up a small number of times. The chain has TRBV18 and TRBJ2-3, with 9 nucleotides matching TRBD1. CDR1 and CDR2 (germline): KGHSH, LQKENI. V shed 0 bases and J 5 bases; nucleotides not matched to a gene: 6. CDR3 length: 16 residues. CDR3 residues: CASSPPTGGSVDTQYF. CDR3 in DNA: TGTGCCAGCTCACCACCGACAGGGGGGTCCGTAGATACGCAGTATTTT. Combining the CDR3 with reference TRBV18 and TRBJ2-3 gives the whole variable domain NAGVMQNPRHLVRRRGQEARLRCSPMKGHSHVYWYRQLPEEGLKFMVYLQKENIIDESGMPKERFSAEFPKEGPSILRIQQVVRGDSAAYFCASSPPTGGSVDTQYFGPGTRLTVL.

In its sample, this clone was seen once. The V gene is TRBV5-1, the J gene TRBJ2-7; D gene ambiguous. In germline, CDR1 is SGHRS, CDR2 YFSETQ. Deletions cut 0 bases from V and 0 bases from J, with 10 bases between. The CDR3 covers 15 residues. The chain's CDR3 is CASSLALTASYEQYF. CDR3 nucleotides: TGCGCCAGCAGCTTGGCCTTAACAGCCTCCTACGAGCAGTACTTC.

The chain has TRBV7-6 and TRBJ2-7; unclear D gene. CDR3 length: 14 residues. Trimming cost V 4 bases and J 3 bases, with 13 bases left between them. Germline CDR1 and CDR2: SGHVS and FNYEAQ. DNA of the CDR3: TGTGCCAGCAGCTCCACAGCCGCTGGCTACGAGCAGTACTTC. Residues: CASSSTAAGYEQYF. The entire variable domain, with the rest obtained from reference TRBV7-6 and TRBJ2-7, is as follows: GAGVSQSPRYKVTKRGQDVALRCDPISGHVSLYWYRQALGQGPEFLTYFNYEAQQDKSGLPNDRFSAERPEGSISTLTIQRTEQRDSAMYRCASSSTAAGYEQYFGPGTRLTVT.